This T cell receptor (beta chain) was obtained from a study of CDR3 diversity in severe acne. MiXCR, applied by TCRdb to the PCR reads, yields one record per CDR3 protein. Of around 91,000 distinct CDR3 sequences in the sample, around 49% were seen once. The germline CDR1 and CDR2 sequences are SGHTA and FQGNSA. The CDR3 extends over 16 amino acids. Trimming removed 4 bases from V and 2 bases from J, with 14 bases in between. The TCR comes from a male donor in good health, without acne. The chain has TRBV7-2 and TRBJ1-4, with D perhaps TRBD1 (5 bases). The source material was blood. CDR3 amino acids: CASSSLQGGTNEKLFF. The CDR3 DNA reads as TGTGCCAGCAGCTCACTCCAGGGAGGGACTAATGAAAAACTGTTTTTT.